This is a list of T cell receptor beta chains from one sample in a study of CD8 T cells in ankylosing spondylitis. MiXCR, run by TCRdb on the 5' RACE reads, gives a single entry per CDR3 protein. Of 200,000 to 250,000 distinct CDR3 sequences listed, approximately 24% were seen once; the top ten hold more than 6.5%. Sequenced input: blood, either unsorted or a sorted T cell fraction (not recorded which). The receptor source for this set is a male donor with ankylosing spondylitis or in good health (not recorded which). CDR3s include the opening cysteine and the closing phenylalanine or tryptophan. A D gene is named only where the DNA matches it firmly. Clone size is shown for a subset of rows, as once, few, many or a class of expanded clone.

V gene	clone size	D gene	J gene	CDR3 DNA	CDR3 protein
TRBV4-2	many	.	TRBJ2-7	TGTGCCAGCAGCCAAGATCTGGAGGGTGCCTACGAGCAGTACTTC	CASSQDLEGAYEQYF
TRBV6-1	.	.	TRBJ2-3	TGTGCCAGCAGTGAAGATACAACAGATACGCAGTATTTT	CASSEDTTDTQYF
TRBV10-3	many	.	TRBJ2-3	TGTGCCATCAGTGACCAGAAGGGGGGCACAGATACGCAGTATTTT	CAISDQKGGTDTQYF
TRBV12-3/TRBV12-4	many	.	TRBJ2-3	TGTGCCAGCAGTTTGGGAGTGCCGGGAGCGGATACGCAGTATTTT	CASSLGVPGADTQYF
TRBV19	few	.	TRBJ2-1	TGTGCCAGTAGTCCCACTCTTAGCTCCTACAATGAGCAGTTCTTC	CASSPTLSSYNEQFF
TRBV29-1	.	.	TRBJ1-1	TGCAGCGTGCAACACAGAATGAACACTGAAGCTTTCTTT	CSVQHRMNTEAFF
TRBV20-1	many	.	TRBJ1-1	TGCAGTGCTAGAGATATACAGCATGAAGCTTTCTTT	CSARDIQHEAFF
TRBV20-1	few	TRBD2	TRBJ2-7	TGCAGTGCTAGAGTCTTCGGGCTAGCGGCGAACTACGAGCAGTACTTC	CSARVFGLAANYEQYF
TRBV18	.	TRBD1	TRBJ1-5	TGTGCCAGCTCACCAACGCATGCACAGGGGGGACGGCCCCAGCATTTT	CASSPTHAQGGRPQHF
TRBV20-1	few	TRBD1	TRBJ1-4	TGCAGTGCTAGACGGGACAGTTCCTCAACTTCAACTAATGAAAAACTGTTTTTT	CSARRDSSSTSTNEKLFF
TRBV20-1	few	TRBD2	TRBJ2-3	TGCAGCTTCACGGGCGGGAGTCGTGTCACAGATACGCAGTATTTT	CSFTGGSRVTDTQYF
TRBV20-1	.	TRBD1	TRBJ1-5	TGCAGTGCTAGAGAAGTGACAGGGAAGATCGATATTAGCAATCAGCCCCAGCATTTT	CSAREVTGKIDISNQPQHF
TRBV20-1	.	TRBD2	TRBJ2-7	TGCAGTGCTACCAATAGCGGGAGGTCCCTTCGGGAGCAGTACTTC	CSATNSGRSLREQYF
TRBV6-1	few	TRBD1	TRBJ1-2	TGTGCCAGCAGGGCTTGGGACAGCCTCTATGGCTACACCTTC	CASRAWDSLYGYTF
TRBV29-1	few	TRBD1	TRBJ2-3	TGCAGCGTTGCCAACCCACAGGGGGCCCTAGGATATTTT	CSVANPQGALGYF
TRBV5-4	.	TRBD1	TRBJ2-2	TGTGCCAGCAGCTCCTCACAGGGGCGAACCGGGGAGCTGTTTTTT	CASSSSQGRTGELFF
TRBV20-1	many	.	TRBJ1-2	TGCAGTGCTAGAGATCAGGCAGGAGGGGGTACTAACTATGGCTACACCTTC	CSARDQAGGGTNYGYTF
TRBV7-2	many	.	TRBJ2-5	TGTGCCAGCAGCTTAATCGGGAGTGAGACCCAGTACTTC	CASSLIGSETQYF
TRBV3-1	.	TRBD2	TRBJ2-6	TGTGCCAGCAGCCAGTCGGATCTAGCGGGACCCTCTGGGGCCAACGTCCTGACTTTC	CASSQSDLAGPSGANVLTF
TRBV10-3	many	.	TRBJ1-1	TGTGCCATCAGTGAGCCACCCAGGGTAACTGAAGCTTTCTTT	CAISEPPRVTEAFF
TRBV12-3/TRBV12-4	many	TRBD2	TRBJ2-3	TGTGCCAGCAGTTTCGGCGGGAGGGCCTCAGATACGCAGTATTTT	CASSFGGRASDTQYF
TRBV20-1	.	.	TRBJ2-1	TGCAGTGCTCTAAGTGGCAATGAGCAGTTCTTC	CSALSGNEQFF
TRBV20-1	many	TRBD2	TRBJ2-5	TGCAGTGCTAGAGGAGAACCCGGGACTAGCGGGGCACAAGAGACCCAGTACTTC	CSARGEPGTSGAQETQYF
TRBV14	few	.	TRBJ2-7	TGTGCCAGCAGCCCAGATTCCAGGGGCGAGCAGTACTTC	CASSPDSRGEQYF
TRBV24-1	.	.	TRBJ2-1	TGTGCCACCAGTCCCTGGACAACCATCTACAATGAGCAGTTCTTC	CATSPWTTIYNEQFF
TRBV20-1	few	TRBD2	TRBJ2-1	TGCAGTGCTAGGACTAGCGGGTACTACAATGAGCAGTTCTTC	CSARTSGYYNEQFF
TRBV20-1	many	.	TRBJ2-7	TGCAGTGCTAAAGGGGCCGCCTACGAGCAGTACTTC	CSAKGAAYEQYF
TRBV20-1	few	.	TRBJ2-7	TGCAGTGCTAGATCGGGTCAGGTCTACGAGCAGTACTTC	CSARSGQVYEQYF
TRBV5-6	.	.	TRBJ1-1	TGTGCCAGCAGCTCTAGCCGGACATTCGGCACTGAAGCTTTCTTT	CASSSSRTFGTEAFF
TRBV4-2	.	TRBD1	TRBJ1-1	TGTGCCAGCAGCCAAGAACGTCTACAGGGGGCGGCTTTCTTT	CASSQERLQGAAFF
TRBV3-1	.	.	TRBJ2-7	TGTGCCAGCAGCCAAGGACTATGGTACGAGCAGTACTTC	CASSQGLWYEQYF
TRBV27	once	.	TRBJ2-7	TGTGCCAGCAGTTTACTAGCGCTCTCCTACGAGCAGTACTTC	CASSLLALSYEQYF